This is a list of T cell receptor beta chains from one sample in a study of T cells in Graves' hyperthyroidism and ophthalmopathy. One entry per CDR3 protein results from TCRdb running MiXCR on the multiplex PCR reads. Of about 360,000 distinct CDR3 sequences in the sample, 13% were seen once. Material for sequencing was blood. The receptors were gathered from a young woman with Graves' hyperthyroidism. Both conserved end residues are part of each CDR3. Each record gives: D gene, J gene, V gene, clone size, CDR3 protein, CDR3 DNA. D genes are given only for firm matches. Size is stated for part of the rows, as once, few or many counts, or as a class when the clone is expanded.

d_gene: NA
j_gene: TRBJ2-7
v_gene: TRBV6-1
abundance: many
CDR3aa: CASSPPREGSYEQYF
CDR3nt: TGTGCCAGCAGCCCCCCACGAGAGGGCTCCTACGAGCAGTACTTC

d_gene: TRBD1
j_gene: TRBJ1-1
v_gene: TRBV7-3
abundance: few
CDR3aa: CASSPRGGGMNTEAFF
CDR3nt: TGTGCCAGCAGCCCGAGAGGGGGCGGAATGAACACTGAAGCTTTCTTT

d_gene: TRBD2
j_gene: TRBJ2-1
v_gene: TRBV6-2/TRBV6-3
abundance: many
CDR3aa: CASRSSLLGTSAYNEQFF
CDR3nt: TGTGCCAGCAGATCCTCCCTACTCGGGACTAGCGCTTACAATGAGCAGTTCTTC

d_gene: NA
j_gene: TRBJ1-2
v_gene: TRBV20-1
abundance: many
CDR3aa: CSSPGDGGYTF
CDR3nt: TGCAGTTCCCCGGGGGACGGTGGCTACACCTTC

d_gene: NA
j_gene: TRBJ2-1
v_gene: TRBV20-1
abundance: few
CDR3aa: CSARPRAYNEQFF
CDR3nt: TGCAGTGCTAGGCCCCGGGCCTACAATGAGCAGTTCTTC

d_gene: NA
j_gene: TRBJ1-4
v_gene: TRBV2
abundance: many
CDR3aa: CASSDPTAENEKLFF
CDR3nt: TGTGCCAGCTCTGACCCGACAGCCGAGAATGAAAAACTGTTTTTT

d_gene: NA
j_gene: TRBJ2-7
v_gene: TRBV11-3
abundance: many
CDR3aa: CASSLEHGSSYEQYF
CDR3nt: TGTGCCAGCAGCTTAGAACACGGGAGCTCCTACGAGCAGTACTTC

d_gene: TRBD2
j_gene: TRBJ2-7
v_gene: TRBV3-1
abundance: many
CDR3aa: CASSQGPDLADEQYF
CDR3nt: TGTGCCAGCAGCCAAGGGCCTGACCTAGCGGACGAGCAGTACTTC

d_gene: NA
j_gene: TRBJ2-3
v_gene: TRBV7-3
abundance: many
CDR3aa: CASSLRGAGARTDTQYF
CDR3nt: TGTGCCAGCAGCTTAAGAGGGGCCGGGGCGAGGACAGATACGCAGTATTTT

d_gene: TRBD1
j_gene: TRBJ2-2
v_gene: TRBV7-9
abundance: many
CDR3aa: CAGTGTGDTGELFF
CDR3nt: TGTGCCGGGACCGGGACAGGAGACACCGGGGAGCTGTTTTTT

d_gene: NA
j_gene: TRBJ2-1
v_gene: TRBV5-1
abundance: NA
CDR3aa: CASSLAGIQEGEQFF
CDR3nt: TGCGCCAGCAGCTTAGCCGGGATTCAAGAGGGTGAGCAGTTCTTC

d_gene: NA
j_gene: TRBJ2-2
v_gene: TRBV5-1
abundance: NA
CDR3aa: CASSARVDGGELFF
CDR3nt: TGCGCCAGCAGCGCGCGAGTTGACGGCGGGGAGCTGTTTTTT

d_gene: NA
j_gene: TRBJ1-2
v_gene: TRBV18
abundance: many
CDR3aa: CASSPPGRERYTF
CDR3nt: TGTGCCAGCTCACCACCGGGACGGGAACGCTACACCTTC

d_gene: NA
j_gene: TRBJ1-1
v_gene: TRBV12-3/TRBV12-4
abundance: NA
CDR3aa: CAGSSIGRTEAFF
CDR3nt: TGTGCCGGCAGTTCCATAGGACGAACTGAAGCTTTCTTT

d_gene: NA
j_gene: TRBJ2-1
v_gene: TRBV2
abundance: many
CDR3aa: CASLPRESHNEQFF
CDR3nt: TGTGCCAGCCTCCCCAGGGAATCCCACAATGAGCAGTTCTTC

d_gene: TRBD1
j_gene: TRBJ2-3
v_gene: TRBV5-8
abundance: NA
CDR3aa: CVSSPPAGTVSSDTQYF
CDR3nt: TGTGTCAGCAGCCCGCCCGCCGGGACAGTTTCATCAGATACGCAGTATTTT

d_gene: NA
j_gene: TRBJ2-2
v_gene: TRBV6-1
abundance: few
CDR3aa: CASSLLASGELFF
CDR3nt: TGTGCCAGCAGTCTTCTAGCTTCCGGGGAGCTGTTTTTT

d_gene: NA
j_gene: TRBJ2-3
v_gene: TRBV9
abundance: few
CDR3aa: CASSVSFTGEGTDTQYF
CDR3nt: TGTGCCAGCAGCGTCTCGTTTACAGGAGAAGGTACGGATACGCAGTATTTT

d_gene: NA
j_gene: TRBJ1-6
v_gene: TRBV5-1
abundance: many
CDR3aa: CASSRTASGTSPLHF
CDR3nt: TGCGCCAGCAGCCGGACTGCGAGTGGGACCTCACCCCTCCACTTT

d_gene: TRBD1
j_gene: TRBJ2-3
v_gene: TRBV6-1
abundance: many
CDR3aa: CASSVTGLYGDTQYF
CDR3nt: TGTGCCAGCAGTGTGACAGGGTTATATGGAGATACGCAGTATTTT

d_gene: NA
j_gene: TRBJ2-1
v_gene: TRBV5-1
abundance: many
CDR3aa: CASSSPYLRGYNEQFF
CDR3nt: TGCGCCAGCAGCTCACCCTACTTGAGAGGGTACAATGAGCAGTTCTTC

d_gene: NA
j_gene: TRBJ2-7
v_gene: TRBV7-2
abundance: many
CDR3aa: CASSLNRLKGDNSYEQYF
CDR3nt: TGTGCCAGCAGCTTAAACCGACTTAAAGGGGACAACTCCTACGAGCAGTACTTC

d_gene: TRBD1
j_gene: TRBJ2-7
v_gene: TRBV12-3/TRBV12-4
abundance: many
CDR3aa: CASSTQGAVYEQYF
CDR3nt: TGTGCCAGCAGCACACAGGGGGCAGTCTACGAGCAGTACTTC

d_gene: NA
j_gene: TRBJ2-6
v_gene: TRBV7-3
abundance: NA
CDR3aa: CASSKKTASGANVLTF
CDR3nt: TGTGCCAGCAGTAAAAAAACTGCCTCTGGGGCCAACGTCCTGACTTTC

d_gene: NA
j_gene: TRBJ1-1
v_gene: TRBV2
abundance: NA
CDR3aa: CASSYGTGGTEAFF
CDR3nt: TGTGCCAGCAGCTATGGGACGGGCGGCACTGAAGCTTTCTTT

d_gene: TRBD2
j_gene: TRBJ2-1
v_gene: TRBV3-1
abundance: NA
CDR3aa: CASSQYASGGAGEQFF
CDR3nt: TGTGCCAGCAGCCAATACGCTAGCGGGGGGGCCGGTGAGCAGTTCTTC

d_gene: NA
j_gene: TRBJ1-2
v_gene: TRBV4-3
abundance: NA
CDR3aa: CASSQDQDSSNYGYTF
CDR3nt: TGCGCCAGCAGCCAAGACCAGGACAGCTCCAACTATGGCTACACCTTC

d_gene: TRBD1
j_gene: TRBJ2-1
v_gene: TRBV9
abundance: few
CDR3aa: CASSYTGTEVLRKVNEQFF
CDR3nt: TGTGCCAGCAGCTATACCGGGACAGAGGTCTTACGGAAGGTGAATGAGCAGTTCTTC

d_gene: NA
j_gene: TRBJ1-4
v_gene: TRBV6-1
abundance: few
CDR3aa: CASSEVGSGREKLFF
CDR3nt: TGTGCCAGCAGTGAAGTAGGGTCAGGCCGTGAAAAACTGTTTTTT

d_gene: TRBD2
j_gene: TRBJ2-5
v_gene: TRBV20-1
abundance: NA
CDR3aa: CSARDGLAGVQETQYF
CDR3nt: TGCAGTGCTAGAGACGGACTAGCGGGAGTCCAAGAGACCCAGTACTTC

d_gene: TRBD1
j_gene: TRBJ2-2
v_gene: TRBV6-5
abundance: many
CDR3aa: CASSYTGGITGELFF
CDR3nt: TGTGCCAGCAGTTACACAGGGGGTATCACCGGGGAGCTGTTTTTT

d_gene: NA
j_gene: TRBJ1-1
v_gene: TRBV3-1
abundance: NA
CDR3aa: CASSQEGAKNTEAFF
CDR3nt: TGTGCCAGCAGCCAAGAGGGGGCAAAGAACACTGAAGCTTTCTTT

d_gene: TRBD2
j_gene: TRBJ2-1
v_gene: TRBV2
abundance: many
CDR3aa: CASSEVGLVGNEQFF
CDR3nt: TGTGCCAGCAGTGAAGTGGGACTAGTGGGCAATGAGCAGTTCTTC

d_gene: NA
j_gene: TRBJ1-5
v_gene: TRBV2
abundance: many
CDR3aa: CASSDWGAMQPQHF
CDR3nt: TGTGCCAGCAGTGATTGGGGGGCAATGCAGCCCCAGCATTTT

d_gene: NA
j_gene: TRBJ2-2
v_gene: TRBV24-1
abundance: many
CDR3aa: CATSDLASGISANTGELFF
CDR3nt: TGTGCCACCAGTGATTTGGCCAGCGGTATAAGCGCGAACACCGGGGAGCTGTTTTTT

d_gene: NA
j_gene: TRBJ2-3
v_gene: TRBV18
abundance: few
CDR3aa: CASSPRGAFGDTQYF
CDR3nt: TGTGCCAGCTCACCACGGGGAGCGTTCGGAGATACGCAGTATTTT